The clone carrying this T cell receptor (beta chain) occurred many times. Its antigen is undetermined. These data are taken from a study of human T cells and chemical hapten exposure. The study, taken as a whole, reports: Patch test scores rose with PT1 expanded TCR counts, a positive correlation.

Each CDR3 protein gets one entry after TCRdb re-called the RACE reads with MiXCR. Seen here are 300,000 to 450,000 distinct CDR3 sequences, approximately 5.8% observed once, and the top ten hold around 8.6%. Time point: pre-sensitization, week 0. This sample's treatment: therapeutic diphenylcyclopropenone sensitization with weekly scalp DPC. Sequenced here: whole blood, sampled in connection with sensitization to the hapten diphenylcyclopropenone (DPC). The receptor was derived from a woman younger than 30 with alopecia areata. Some clones in this sample may be carry-over from other donors' samples.

CDR3 DNA: TGTGCCAGCAGTTCGGGCTTTTTCAACACTGAAGCTTTCTTT. Translation gives CASSSGFFNTEAFF. The chain uses TRBV5-4 and TRBJ1-1; D call uncertain. CDR1 and CDR2 (germline): SGHNT, YYREEE (reference sequence). This CDR3 spans 14 amino acids. Trimming shortened V by 5 bases and J by 2 bases, and 13 bases separated the two germline ends.